These 28 T cell receptor beta chains were sequenced from one sample in a study of blood T cell repertoires in COVID-19. Assay used: immunoSEQ multiplex PCR; TCRdb lists only in-frame clones, some missing. The sample holds about 360,000 clones, about 86% seen once. Source material: peripheral blood. These receptor sequences come from a woman in her fifties or sixties with COVID-19, enrolled during active disease.

This chain connects TRBV5-1 to TRBJ2-2; D gene uncertain. The V end lost 1 base, the J end lost 3 bases, and 10 bases lay between the germline ends. The CDR3 contains 15 residues. Per the germline V gene, CDR1 is SGHRS and CDR2 is YFSETQ. The CDR3: CASSLIGFYTGELFF. The CDR3 nucleotides read TGCGCCAGCAGCTTGATCGGGTTCTACACCGGGGAGCTGTTTTTT.

This chain links TRBV4-1 with TRBJ1-4, with 9 bases aligning to TRBD1. Germline V gene data show CDR1 as MGHRA and CDR2 as YSYEKL. The CDR3 sequence is 17 residues long. With V trimmed by 0 bases and J by 3 bases, 5 bases remained unmatched. The CDR3 DNA reads TGCGCCAGCAGCCAAGATTACAGGGGGCTAGCTAATGAAAAACTGTTTTTT. This translates into CASSQDYRGLANEKLFF.

This clone occurred a few times. The rearrangement joins TRBV2 to TRBJ1-1; TRBD1 matches at 7 bases. CDR1 and CDR2 from the germline V gene are SNHLY and FYNNEI. The CDR3 covers 15 residues. V was clipped by 6 bases and J by 2 bases; unmatched bases: 9. DNA for the CDR3: TGTGCCAGCAGCCTACAGGGGCTTACTAACACTGAAGCTTTCTTT. Its translation is CASSLQGLTNTEAFF.

The CDR3 DNA is TGTGCCAGCTCACCAGGATCTGACTCCCCTGGATATGGCTACACCTTC. It yields the protein CASSPGSDSPGYGYTF. This chain links TRBV18 with TRBJ1-2; the D is unclear. V lost 2 bases and J 5 bases, leaving 18 bases between the germline ends. Germline loops: CDR1 KGHSH, CDR2 LQKENI. CDR3 length: 16 amino acids.

This chain joins TRBV7-2 and TRBJ2-3; no clear D gene. The CDR3 covers 12 residues. V was trimmed by 5 bases and J by 9 bases, leaving 12 bases between them. The germline CDR1 and CDR2 sequences are SGHTA and FQGNSA. The CDR3 sequence is CASSPLLSTQYF. The CDR3 nucleotides are TGTGCCAGCAGCCCTTTGCTATCCACGCAGTATTTT.

The rearrangement links TRBV3-1 (or the pseudogene TRBV3-2) to TRBJ2-7; D unresolved. V was pared by 0 bases and J by 6 bases, with 12 bases between. Germline CDR1 is LGHDT and CDR2 is YNNKEL (reference sequence). The CDR3 is 14 residues long. CDR3 nucleotide sequence: TGTGCCAGCAGCCAAGAACCAGGTTACGCCGAGCAGTACTTC. This translates into CASSQEPGYAEQYF.

The rearrangement joins TRBV9 to TRBJ1-1; D is unresolved. Between the trimmed V and J ends, which lost 0 bases and 1 base, there was a span of 10 bases. This CDR3 has 15 residues. Germline V lookup: CDR1 SGDLS, CDR2 YYNGEE. The DNA for the CDR3 is TGTGCCAGCAGCGTAGGAGGTGTCCCGAACACTGAAGCTTTCTTT. Translated: CASSVGGVPNTEAFF.

This clone was observed a handful of times. The genes are TRBV2 and TRBJ1-2, with D perhaps matching TRBD1 (5 bases). Trimming removed 3 bases at V and 2 bases at J, with 13 bases between. The CDR3 runs to 15 residues. Germline V gene lookup returns CDR1 SNHLY and CDR2 FYNNEI. DNA for the CDR3: TGTGCCAGCAGTGACGTGACAGCTTCCAACTATGGCTACACCTTC. Encoded protein: CASSDVTASNYGYTF.

The rearrangement joins TRBV20-1 to TRBJ1-1; D uncertain. V was pared by 4 bases and J by 5 bases, with 11 bases between. The CDR3 runs 12 residues. Germline-derived CDR1 and CDR2 are DFQATT and SNEGSKA (reference sequence). CDR3 coding DNA: TGCAGTGCTAATGATGGCAGTACTGAAGCTTTCTTT. This encodes CSANDGSTEAFF.

The chain joins TRBV2 to TRBJ2-7; the D gene is possibly TRBD1 (5 bases). V was clipped by 2 bases and J by 0 bases, with 8 bases between them. CDR3 length equals 14 residues. Germline V lookup: CDR1 SNHLY, CDR2 FYNNEI. CDR3 protein: CASSERTNSYEQYF. In DNA, the CDR3 is TGTGCCAGCAGTGAACGGACAAACTCCTACGAGCAGTACTTC.

V gene TRBV6-1 combines with J gene TRBJ1-1, with D possibly TRBD1 on 5 matching bases. The CDR3 totals 15 residues. Germline lookup yields CDR1 MNHNS and CDR2 SASEGT. V lost 2 bases and J 5 bases, leaving 15 bases between the germline ends. The CDR3 sequence is CASSEPGGVWTEAFF. The CDR3 region has the DNA TGTGCCAGCAGTGAACCTGGAGGGGTTTGGACTGAAGCTTTCTTT.

The chain links TRBV9 to TRBJ1-6, with 7 bases fitting TRBD1. The junction had 2 bases not matched to a gene; V was cut back by 2 bases and J by 0 bases. Germline V lookup: CDR1 SGDLS, CDR2 YYNGEE. The CDR3 is 16 residues long. CDR3 amino acids: CASSVGQSSYNSPLHF. CDR3 DNA sequence: TGTGCCAGCAGCGTGGGACAGAGCTCCTATAATTCACCCCTCCACTTT.

V usage is TRBV18 and J usage is TRBJ1-3, with 9 bases matching TRBD1. CDR3 size: 16 residues. Looked up from germline, CDR1 is KGHSH and CDR2 is LQKENI. V lost 0 bases, J lost 4 bases, and 4 bases stayed unmatched. This chain's CDR3 is CASSPPGTGSGNTIYF. CDR3 DNA: TGTGCCAGCTCACCACCGGGGACAGGGTCAGGAAACACCATATATTTT.

The J gene is TRBJ1-4, the V gene TRBV19, with 7 bases fitting TRBD1. With 4 bases clipped from V and 5 bases from J, the junction kept 4 bases outside the gene matches. Germline lookup yields CDR1 LNHDA and CDR2 SQIVND (reference sequence). CDR3 length equals 14 residues. CDR3 amino acids: CASSKGTVNEKLFF. CDR3 DNA: TGTGCCAGTAGTAAGGGGACAGTGAATGAAAAACTGTTTTTT.

J is TRBJ1-3 and V is TRBV6-1; 7 nucleotides match TRBD1. V was clipped by 1 base and J by 1 base; unmatched bases: 4. The length of the CDR3 is 16 residues. Germline CDR1 is MNHNS and CDR2 is SASEGT. The DNA of the CDR3 is TGTGCCAGCAGTGAAGGACAGGGAAGTTCTGGAAACACCATATATTTT. Translation gives CASSEGQGSSGNTIYF.

The chain joins TRBV9 to TRBJ2-5; D is uncertain. The CDR3 runs 14 residues. Germline V gene sequence: CDR1 SGDLS, CDR2 YYNGEE. V was trimmed by 0 bases and J by 2 bases, leaving 8 bases between them. The CDR3 here is CASSVGAGQETQYF. DNA for the CDR3: TGTGCCAGCAGCGTAGGCGCAGGACAAGAGACCCAGTACTTC.

This clone was observed a single time. The chain has TRBV5-1 and TRBJ2-3; D perhaps matches TRBD1 (6 bases). Trimming took off 5 bases at V and 3 bases at J, with 16 bases between the two ends. This CDR3 contains 15 residues. Germline V gene data show CDR1 as SGHRS and CDR2 as YFSETQ. CDR3 DNA: TGCGCCAGCAGGGAGTTGGGGGCCGGGACAGATACGCAGTATTTT. Protein: CASRELGAGTDTQYF.

The chain carries TRBV5-1 and TRBJ2-3; weak D call: TRBD2 (5 bases). Trimming left V 7 bases short and J 3 bases short, with 6 bases between. CDR1 is SGHRS and CDR2 is YFSETQ in the germline V gene. The CDR3 runs to 11 residues. The CDR3 spells CASRLTDTQYF. CDR3 nucleotides: TGCGCCAGCCGACTAACAGATACGCAGTATTTT.

The V gene is TRBV6-2 or TRBV6-3, the J gene TRBJ1-1; D not resolved. Trimming took off 2 bases at V and 1 base at J, with 8 bases between the two ends. The CDR3 is 14 amino acids. Germline-derived CDR1 and CDR2 are MNHEY and SVGEGT. The CDR3 DNA follows: TGTGCCAGCAGTTACGTGACAACGAACACTGAAGCTTTCTTT. This encodes CASSYVTTNTEAFF.

This clone was detected once. The V gene is TRBV19, the J gene TRBJ2-6; 10 bases are shared with TRBD2. J was trimmed by 0 bases and V by 6 bases; bases with no gene match: 5. Looked up from germline, CDR1 is LNHDA and CDR2 is SQIVND (reference sequence). CDR3 length: 17 amino acids. The CDR3 loop reads CASSPQRGGSGANVLTF. CDR3 bases: TGTGCCAGTAGCCCTCAGCGGGGGGGCTCTGGGGCCAACGTCCTGACTTTC.

To note about this clone: Additional DNA sequences in this sample encode the identical CDR3. The chain links TRBV2 to TRBJ2-1; D call uncertain. Trimming shortened V by 6 bases and J by 4 bases, and 4 bases separated the two germline ends. The CDR3 has 11 amino acids. Germline lookup yields CDR1 SNHLY and CDR2 FYNNEI. The CDR3 spells CASSLYNEQFF. In nucleotides, the CDR3 is TGTGCCAGCAGCCTTTACAATGAGCAGTTCTTC.

The chain carries TRBV19 and TRBJ2-3; D is ambiguous. The V gene's germline CDR1 is LNHDA and CDR2 SQIVND (reference sequence). This CDR3 has 15 amino acids. Trimming removed 5 bases from V and 1 base from J, with 13 bases in between. DNA of the CDR3: TGTGCCAGTAGTCCGGGTAACTTCCGCACAGATACGCAGTATTTT. Protein: CASSPGNFRTDTQYF.

The chain employs TRBV7-9 and TRBJ2-1; 7 nucleotides agree with TRBD2. Germline values: CDR1 SEHNR, CDR2 FQNEAQ (reference sequence). The junction had 10 bases not matched to a gene; V was cut back by 5 bases and J by 3 bases. This CDR3 region has 16 residues. Here the CDR3 reads CASSLSGGGFYNEQFF. CDR3 bases: TGTGCCAGCAGCCTCAGCGGCGGGGGTTTCTACAATGAGCAGTTCTTC. The full variable domain, rest sourced from reference TRBV7-9 and TRBJ2-1, is DTGVSQNPRHKITKRGQNVTFRCDPISEHNRLYWYRQTLGQGPEFLTYFQNEAQLEKSRLLSDRFSAERPKGSFSTLEIQRTEQGDSAMYLCASSLSGGGFYNEQFFGPGTRLTVL.

The chain has TRBV29-1 and TRBJ1-2, with a possible D match to TRBD1 (6 bases). The germline CDR1 and CDR2 sequences are SQVTM and ANQGSEA. The CDR3 is 14 amino acids. With 1 base removed from V and 7 bases from J, the gap between germline ends came to 16 bases. The CDR3 sequence is CSVEVPGARGGYTF. The CDR3 DNA is TGCAGCGTTGAAGTTCCAGGGGCGAGGGGTGGCTACACCTTC.

The chain couples TRBV10-1 to TRBJ2-7, with 10 bases fitting TRBD1. The V gene end was trimmed by 6 bases and the J gene end by 4 bases; junction bases not matched to a gene: 3. This CDR3 comprises 13 residues. Germline V gene sequence: CDR1 WNHNN, CDR2 SYGVQD (reference sequence). This chain's CDR3 is CASSRDRGYEQYF. The CDR3 DNA reads as TGCGCCAGCAGCAGGGACAGGGGTTACGAGCAGTACTTC.

J is TRBJ2-1 and V is TRBV5-1; possible D gene TRBD2, 6 bases. This CDR3 is 13 amino acids long. The V end was cut by 6 bases, the J end by 5 bases, with 12 bases between. Germline V gene data show CDR1 as SGHRS and CDR2 as YFSETQ. The CDR3 is CASKLAPNNEQFF. The CDR3 DNA reads TGCGCCAGCAAACTAGCCCCAAACAATGAGCAGTTCTTC.

On this clone itself: Different DNA sequences within this sample yield the same CDR3. The gene calls are TRBV5-1 and TRBJ1-1, with 7 bases aligning to TRBD1. The germline gives CDR1 SGHRS, CDR2 YFSETQ. The V and J ends lost 0 bases and 0 bases, in that order; junction bases with no gene match: 2. The CDR3 is 15 amino acids. The CDR3 DNA reads as TGCGCCAGCAGCTTGGGACAGGGAATGAACACTGAAGCTTTCTTT. It is translated as CASSLGQGMNTEAFF.

V is TRBV11-3 and J is TRBJ1-1; possible D gene TRBD1, 5 bases. This CDR3 is 13 amino acids long. With 4 bases removed from V and 3 bases from J, the gap between germline ends came to 9 bases. The V gene's germline CDR1 is SGHNT and CDR2 YENEEA. For the CDR3, the DNA is TGTGCCAGCAGCTCCACACAGGACACTGAAGCTTTCTTT. Translated: CASSSTQDTEAFF. The complete variable domain, with remaining parts taken from reference TRBV11-3 and TRBJ1-1, reads EAGVVQSPRYKIIEKKQPVAFWCNPISGHNTLYWYLQNLGQGPELLIRYENEEAVDDSQLPKDRFSAERLKGVDSTLKIQPAELGDSAVYLCASSSTQDTEAFFGQGTRLTVV.